Listed here is a single T cell receptor beta chain. No antigen is known for it. This sample was taken from a study of T cells expressing NK-cell markers (dated by TCRdb to about 2020). With regard to the full study: About 8 donors provided sorted CD3+CD56+NKG2C+, CD3+CD56+NKG2C- and CD3+CD56-NKG2C+ T-cell subsets, whose TCR beta-chain repertoires were profiled. Among the eight sequenced donors, only one was HCMV-seronegative, while the other seven were HCMV-seropositive. Randomly selected healthy volunteers, three men and five women, were used as the eight sequenced donors. The libraries were sequenced on Illumina HiSeq 2000/2500, MiSeq or NextSeq, producing 2 x 150 bp reads. Findings and caveats that apply to the study as a whole: In over five donors, the dominant CD3+CD56+NKG2C+ clonotypes were among the top 10 CD8+ clonotypes and accounted for roughly 1.0-8% of CD8+ T cells. Those dominant clonotypes were again the most abundant among CD3+CD56-NKG2C+ cells in a handful of donors, at roughly 25-60.1%. Whether the expanded NKG2C-expressing T cell clones were specific for HCMV antigens remained unclear.

A commercial ELISA kit detecting HCMV-specific IgG in serum was used to determine HCMV serostatus. Ficoll density gradient centrifugation was used to isolate peripheral blood mononuclear cells from blood. Sequencing used an Illumina HiSeq 2000. TCR beta cDNA libraries were prepared using 5'RACE template switching, which introduced a universal primer site and unique molecular identifiers. Synthesis of cDNA was primed from the TCR beta constant segment and was followed by two consecutive PCR amplification steps. On the authors' methods: Reads were demultiplexed and grouped by UMI with MIGEC, and clonotypes were assembled and quantified with MiTCR. To exclude erroneous sequences, any TCR cDNA sequence not supported by at least two reads was discarded. The tcR package was used for downstream repertoire analysis, and clonotypes were matched across fractions by CDR3 nucleotide sequence plus V segment. VDJmatch was used to annotate antigen specificity against VDJdb, with one amino acid substitution in CDR3 permitted. After TCRdb reprocessed the reads, each CDR3 protein sequence was kept as one row, without DNA. The V and J calls, along with clone size, are taken from TCRdb and not from the paper's own processing. The sample's table lists a count of approximately 420,000 distinct CDR3 sequences. The biggest ten clones account for roughly 10% of the sample.

The CDR3 spans 17 residues, from the cysteine through the phenylalanine. Only the protein is available. The rearrangement joined TRBV12-3 or TRBV12-4 to TRBJ2-3; TCRdb's assignment of TRBD2 cannot be checked, as there is no DNA. Sequencing was performed on blood T cells: a sorted CD56 or NKG2C T cell subset, CD4+ or CD8+ T cells, or bulk PBMC T cells (not recorded which). The TCR originated in a woman between 45 and 65 years old in good health. Donor details come from another sample of the same person, matched by shared clones. CDR3 protein: CASSLGGPLALTDTQYF.